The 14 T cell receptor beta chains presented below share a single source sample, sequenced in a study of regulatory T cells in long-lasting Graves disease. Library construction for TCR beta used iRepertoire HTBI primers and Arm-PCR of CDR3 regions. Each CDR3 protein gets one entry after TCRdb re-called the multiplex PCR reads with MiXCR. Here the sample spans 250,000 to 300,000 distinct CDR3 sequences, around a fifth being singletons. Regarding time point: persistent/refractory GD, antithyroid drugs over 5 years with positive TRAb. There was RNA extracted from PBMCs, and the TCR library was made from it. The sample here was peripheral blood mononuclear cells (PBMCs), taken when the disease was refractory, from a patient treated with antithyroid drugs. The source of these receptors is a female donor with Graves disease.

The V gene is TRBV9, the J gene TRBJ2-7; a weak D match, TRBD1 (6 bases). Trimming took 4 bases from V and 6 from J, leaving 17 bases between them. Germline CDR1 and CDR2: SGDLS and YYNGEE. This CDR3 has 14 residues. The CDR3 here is CASSFRDTGREQYF. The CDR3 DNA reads TGTGCCAGCAGCTTCCGGGACACCGGTCGCGAGCAGTACTTC.

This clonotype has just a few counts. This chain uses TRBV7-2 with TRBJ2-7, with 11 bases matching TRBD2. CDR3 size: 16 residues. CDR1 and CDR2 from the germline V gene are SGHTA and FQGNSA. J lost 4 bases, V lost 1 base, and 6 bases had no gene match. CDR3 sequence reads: CASSLVFSGRGYEQYF. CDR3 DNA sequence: TGTGCCAGCAGCTTAGTCTTTAGCGGGAGGGGTTACGAGCAGTACTTC. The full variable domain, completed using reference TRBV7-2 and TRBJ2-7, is GAGVSQSPSNKVTEKGKDVELRCDPISGHTALYWYRQSLGQGLEFLIYFQGNSAPDKSGLPSDRFSAERTGGSVSTLTIQRTQQEDSAVYLCASSLVFSGRGYEQYFGPGTRLTVT.

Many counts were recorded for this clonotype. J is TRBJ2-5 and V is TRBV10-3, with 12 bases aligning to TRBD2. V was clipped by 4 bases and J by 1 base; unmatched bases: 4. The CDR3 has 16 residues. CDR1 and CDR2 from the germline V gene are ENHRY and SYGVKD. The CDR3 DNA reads TGTGCCATCAGTGCCCAGACTAGCGGGGGCCAAGAGACCCAGTACTTC. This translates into CAISAQTSGGQETQYF.

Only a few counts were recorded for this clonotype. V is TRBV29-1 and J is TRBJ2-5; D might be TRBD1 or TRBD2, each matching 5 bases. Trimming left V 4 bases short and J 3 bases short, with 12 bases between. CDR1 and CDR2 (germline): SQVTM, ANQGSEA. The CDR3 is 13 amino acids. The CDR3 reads CSVGDGAEETQYF. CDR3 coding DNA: TGCAGCGTTGGGGACGGCGCTGAAGAGACCCAGTACTTC.

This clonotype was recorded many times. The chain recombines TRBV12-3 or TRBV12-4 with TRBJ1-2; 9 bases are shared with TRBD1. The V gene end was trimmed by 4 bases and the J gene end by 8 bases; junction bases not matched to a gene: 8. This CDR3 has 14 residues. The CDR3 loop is CASSSGTGLSGYTF. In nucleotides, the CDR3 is TGTGCCAGCAGTTCCGGGACAGGGTTATCCGGCTACACCTTC.

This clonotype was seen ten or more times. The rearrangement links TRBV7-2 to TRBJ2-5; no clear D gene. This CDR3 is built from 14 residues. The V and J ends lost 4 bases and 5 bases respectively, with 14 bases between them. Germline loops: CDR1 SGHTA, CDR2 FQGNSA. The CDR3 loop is CASSSTSPGETQYF. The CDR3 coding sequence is TGTGCCAGCAGCTCCACATCCCCCGGGGAGACCCAGTACTTC. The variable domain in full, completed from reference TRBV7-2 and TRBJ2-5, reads GAGVSQSPSNKVTEKGKDVELRCDPISGHTALYWYRQSLGQGLEFLIYFQGNSAPDKSGLPSDRFSAERTGGSVSTLTIQRTQQEDSAVYLCASSSTSPGETQYFGPGTRLLVL.

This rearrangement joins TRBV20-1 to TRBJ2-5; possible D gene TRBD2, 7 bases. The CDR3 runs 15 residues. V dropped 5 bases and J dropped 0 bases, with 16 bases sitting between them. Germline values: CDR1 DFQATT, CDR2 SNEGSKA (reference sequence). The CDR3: CSALGGAFNQETQYF. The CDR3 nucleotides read TGCAGTGCTCTGGGGGGGGCCTTTAACCAAGAGACCCAGTACTTC.

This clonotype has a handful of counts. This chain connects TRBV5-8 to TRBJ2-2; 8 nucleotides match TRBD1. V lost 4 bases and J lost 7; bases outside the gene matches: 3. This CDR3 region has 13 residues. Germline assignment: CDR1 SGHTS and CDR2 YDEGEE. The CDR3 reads CASSPGGSGELFF. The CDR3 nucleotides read TGTGCCAGCAGCCCAGGGGGCAGCGGGGAGCTGTTTTTT.

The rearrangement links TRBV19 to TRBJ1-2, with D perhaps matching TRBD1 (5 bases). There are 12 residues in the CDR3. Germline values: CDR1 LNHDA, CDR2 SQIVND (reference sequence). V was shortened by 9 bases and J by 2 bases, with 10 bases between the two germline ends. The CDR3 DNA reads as TGTGCCAGCACCCGGGACAACTATGGCTACACCTTC. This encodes CASTRDNYGYTF.

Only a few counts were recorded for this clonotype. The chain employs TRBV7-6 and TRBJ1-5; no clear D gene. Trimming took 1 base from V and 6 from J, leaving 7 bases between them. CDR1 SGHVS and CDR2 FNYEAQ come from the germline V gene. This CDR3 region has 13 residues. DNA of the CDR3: TGTGCCAGCAGCTTAGGACCAGTTCAGCCCCAGCATTTT. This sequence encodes CASSLGPVQPQHF.

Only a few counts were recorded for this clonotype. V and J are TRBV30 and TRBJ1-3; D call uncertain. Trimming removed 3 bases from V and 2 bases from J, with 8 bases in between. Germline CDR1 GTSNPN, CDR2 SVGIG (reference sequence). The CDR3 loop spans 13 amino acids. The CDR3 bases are TGTGCCTGGAGGGTTATTCCTGGAAACACCATATATTTT. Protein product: CAWRVIPGNTIYF.

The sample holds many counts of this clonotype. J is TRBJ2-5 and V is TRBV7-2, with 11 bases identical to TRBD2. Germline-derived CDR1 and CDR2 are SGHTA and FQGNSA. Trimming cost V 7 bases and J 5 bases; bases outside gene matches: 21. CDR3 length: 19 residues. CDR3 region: CASTSDGIRTSGWRETQYF. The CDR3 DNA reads TGTGCCAGCACCTCTGACGGAATACGGACTAGCGGGTGGAGGGAGACCCAGTACTTC.

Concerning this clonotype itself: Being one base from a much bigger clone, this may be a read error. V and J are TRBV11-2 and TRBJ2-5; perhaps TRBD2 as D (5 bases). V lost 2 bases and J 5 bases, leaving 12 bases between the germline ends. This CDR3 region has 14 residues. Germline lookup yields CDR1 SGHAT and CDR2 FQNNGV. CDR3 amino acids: CASSLTREMETQYF. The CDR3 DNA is TGTGCCAGCAGCTTAACGAGGGAAATGGAGACCCAGTACTTC.

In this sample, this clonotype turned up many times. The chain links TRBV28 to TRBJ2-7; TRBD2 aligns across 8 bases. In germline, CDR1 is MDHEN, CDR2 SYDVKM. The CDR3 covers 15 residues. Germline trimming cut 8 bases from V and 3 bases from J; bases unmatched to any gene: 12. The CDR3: CASRVSVLADYEQYF. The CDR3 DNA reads TGTGCCAGCCGAGTTTCGGTACTAGCGGACTACGAGCAGTACTTC. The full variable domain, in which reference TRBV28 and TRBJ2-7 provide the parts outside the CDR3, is DVKVTQSSRYLVKRTGEKVFLECVQDMDHENMFWYRQDPGLGLRLIYFSYDVKMKEKGDIPEGYSVSREKKERFSLILESASTNQTSMYLCASRVSVLADYEQYFGPGTRLTVT.